A single sample gave rise to the 26 T cell receptor beta chains below, sequenced in a study of identical twins. From the 5' RACE reads, TCRdb called clonotypes with MiXCR, one entry per CDR3 protein. The sample includes 400,000 to 500,000 distinct CDR3 sequences, roughly 13% of them seen just once. The same sample was also used in a study of yellow fever vaccine responses in identical twins.

Sequenced material: CD4+ T cells sorted from blood. The origin of the receptors is a woman aged 18-29 years in good health.

The J gene is TRBJ1-5, the V gene TRBV24-1, with a weak D call TRBD1 (5 bases). Germline V lookup: CDR1 KGHDR, CDR2 SFDVKD. This CDR3 region has 12 residues. V gave up 4 bases and J gave up 9 bases, with 9 bases separating them. DNA for the CDR3: TGTGCCACCAGTGAGCCGGGGGGGCCCCAGCATTTT. This translates into CATSEPGGPQHF.

This clonotype was seen more than once but under ten times. The gene calls are TRBV20-1 and TRBJ1-5; tentatively, D is TRBD1 (5 bases). Trimming stripped 5 bases from V and 3 bases from J, with 14 bases between. Looked up from germline, CDR1 is DFQATT and CDR2 is SNEGSKA (reference sequence). The CDR3 runs 14 residues. CDR3 bases: TGCAGTGCTCCAGGGTCGGGGGTCAATCAGCCCCAGCATTTT. This encodes CSAPGSGVNQPQHF.

A few counts support this clonotype. The chain employs TRBV20-1 and TRBJ2-1; 9 bases align to TRBD1. The CDR3 covers 15 residues. The V gene's germline CDR1 is DFQATT and CDR2 SNEGSKA (reference sequence). Trimming took 0 bases from V and 5 from J; bases not matched to a gene: 5. The CDR3 sequence is CSARDTGTGHNEQFF. DNA for the CDR3: TGCAGTGCTAGAGATACTGGGACAGGGCACAATGAGCAGTTCTTC.

The rearrangement links TRBV9 to TRBJ2-1; no clear D. The ends were cut back, 4 bases at V and 10 bases at J, with 18 bases in the middle. CDR1 is SGDLS and CDR2 is YYNGEE in the germline V gene. The CDR3 loop spans 14 amino acids. The CDR3 sequence: CASSPPPQFREQFF. In nucleotides, the CDR3 is TGTGCCAGCAGCCCCCCCCCGCAATTTAGGGAGCAGTTCTTC.

The chain combines TRBV5-1 with TRBJ2-1; the match to TRBD1 covers 9 bases. The CDR3 has 15 amino acids. V was clipped by 1 base and J by 4 bases; unmatched bases: 3. CDR1 is SGHRS, CDR2 YFSETQ, per germline. CDR3 in DNA: TGCGCCAGCAGCTTGACGGGACAGGGATACAATGAGCAGTTCTTC. Its translation is CASSLTGQGYNEQFF.

The chain's CDR3 is CASSRTGLSEQYF. DNA for the CDR3: TGCGCCAGCAGCCGGACAGGATTGTCCGAGCAGTACTTC. V and J are TRBV5-1 and TRBJ2-7, with 7 nucleotides matching TRBD1. Germline CDR1 and CDR2: SGHRS and YFSETQ. CDR3 length: 13 amino acids. Trimming at V came to 4 bases and at J to 6 bases, leaving 7 bases not matched to a gene.

This clonotype was seen more than once but under ten times. The V and J genes are TRBV6-2 or TRBV6-3 and TRBJ2-5; D is tentatively TRBD1 or TRBD2 (6 bases each). CDR1 and CDR2 from the germline V gene are MNHEY and SVGEGT. The CDR3 contains 17 residues. Trimming took 6 bases from V and 4 from J, leaving 24 bases between them. The CDR3, as DNA: TGTGCCAGCAGCCGCCCGGGACTGGGGGCCGGAGGAGAGACCCAGTACTTC. As protein: CASSRPGLGAGGETQYF.

The chain uses TRBV6-5 and TRBJ2-7, with TRBD2 matching 9 bases. The junction had 12 bases not matched to a gene; V was cut back by 7 bases and J by 5 bases. Per the germline V gene, CDR1 is MNHEY and CDR2 is SVGAGI. The CDR3 is 15 amino acids. CDR3 sequence (DNA): TGTGCCAGCACTTTTCTTAGCGGGGGACGGGACGAGCAGTACTTC. This encodes CASTFLSGGRDEQYF.

The chain uses TRBV3-1 and TRBJ2-7; D may be TRBD1 or TRBD2 (5 bases each). Germline CDR1 is LGHDT and CDR2 is YNNKEL (reference sequence). This CDR3 region has 13 residues. The V end was cut by 2 bases, the J end by 6 bases, with 11 bases between. CDR3 nucleotides: TGTGCCAGCAGCCAATCCGGGACCTCCGAGCAGTACTTC. Protein: CASSQSGTSEQYF.

This chain joins TRBV4-3 and TRBJ2-1, with TRBD2 matching over 10 bases. The CDR3 sequence is 16 residues long. Per the germline V gene, CDR1 is LGHNA and CDR2 is YSLEER. V was pared by 0 bases and J by 8 bases, with 7 bases of the junction left unmatched. Here the CDR3 DNA reads TGCGCCAGCAGCCAAGAACTAGCGGGAAGATTCCATGAGCAGTTCTTC. Residues: CASSQELAGRFHEQFF.

V gene TRBV7-6 combines with J gene TRBJ2-7, with no clear D. CDR3 length: 15 residues. The germline gives CDR1 SGHVS, CDR2 FNYEAQ. V dropped 1 base and J dropped 3 bases, with 13 bases sitting between them. CDR3 nucleotides: TGTGCCAGCAGCTTAGATTTAGGGCCGATCTACGAGCAGTACTTC. Amino acid sequence: CASSLDLGPIYEQYF.

This clonotype was seen a few times. This chain joins TRBV6-5 and TRBJ2-7, with 9 bases lining up with TRBD1. The V and J ends lost 3 bases and 5 bases, in that order; junction bases with no gene match: 11. Germline CDR1 and CDR2: MNHEY and SVGAGI. The CDR3 totals 16 residues. The CDR3 sequence: CASSYRGTGGRNEQYF. As DNA, the CDR3 is TGTGCCAGCAGTTATCGGGGTACAGGGGGCAGGAACGAGCAGTACTTC.

The chain joins TRBV18 to TRBJ2-2, with D unresolved. V was cut by 5 bases and J by 4 bases, with 11 bases left in between. Germline-derived CDR1 and CDR2 are KGHSH and LQKENI. CDR3 length equals 14 residues. CDR3 DNA: TGTGCCAGCTCATCAGGAAAGGCCACCGGGGAGCTGTTTTTT. Translated, it gives CASSSGKATGELFF.

The chain couples TRBV6-2 or TRBV6-3 to TRBJ2-5; D is tentatively TRBD1 or TRBD2 (5 bases each). Germline V gene lookup returns CDR1 MNHEY and CDR2 SVGEGT. The CDR3 is made up of 13 amino acids. Between the trimmed V and J ends, which lost 6 bases and 4 bases, there was a span of 12 bases. The CDR3 spells CASRLPGTETQYF. For the CDR3, the DNA is TGTGCCAGCAGACTCCCAGGGACAGAGACCCAGTACTTC.

CDR3 bases: TGTGCCAGCAGTGTGGGTTCGGGGAGCGAGGACCGATTTTTGGAGCTAACCTACGAGCAGTACTTC. Its translation is CASSVGSGSEDRFLELTYEQYF. The chain combines TRBV25-1 with TRBJ2-7; D is possibly TRBD2 (5 bases). CDR3 length: 22 amino acids. V was shortened by 4 bases and J by 2 bases, with 36 bases between the two germline ends. Germline values: CDR1 MGHDK, CDR2 SYGVNS.

This clonotype was seen a handful of times. The chain couples TRBV9 to TRBJ2-7; 7 positions match TRBD1. Germline-derived CDR1 and CDR2 are SGDLS and YYNGEE. The CDR3 extends over 17 amino acids. The ends lost 3 bases at V and 0 bases at J; junction bases unmatched: 12. CDR3 nucleotide sequence: TGTGCCAGCAGCGGAGGCCTGGGACAGAAGTTCTCCTACGAGCAGTACTTC. Translating it yields CASSGGLGQKFSYEQYF.

Concerning this clonotype itself: Because the CDR3 is missing its conserved closing phenylalanine or tryptophan, this is likely a read error. Because the CDR3's place on the DNA is in doubt, the DNA is left out and the CDR3 is given as listed by TCRdb. J is TRBJ1-4 and V is TRBV12-5; whether TRBD1, the table's D call, matches the DNA was not checked. With termini counted, the CDR3 has 12 amino acids. CDR1 LGHNT and CDR2 FRNRAP come from the germline V gene. The CDR3 reads CASGSKATVGLC.

This rearrangement joins TRBV5-1 to TRBJ2-7; TRBD2 aligns across 11 bases. This CDR3 region has 15 residues. V was clipped by 4 bases and J by 2 bases; unmatched bases: 5. Germline CDR1 is SGHRS and CDR2 is YFSETQ. The CDR3 region has the DNA TGCGCCAGCAGCATGGGACTAGCGGTAGCCTACGAGCAGTACTTC. Protein: CASSMGLAVAYEQYF.

The rearrangement joins TRBV12-3 or TRBV12-4 to TRBJ2-7, with 11 bases lining up with TRBD2. V was clipped by 5 bases and J by 6 bases; unmatched bases: 15. CDR3 length equals 17 residues. The CDR3: CASSQVGLAGGGTEQYF. Here the CDR3 DNA reads TGTGCCAGCAGTCAGGTGGGCCTAGCGGGAGGAGGGACCGAGCAGTACTTC.

This clonotype was detected a few times. CDR3 coding DNA: TGCAGTGCTTTCCGGGACAGGGACTACGAGCAGTACTTC. This sequence encodes CSAFRDRDYEQYF. The chain employs TRBV20-1 and TRBJ2-7, with TRBD1 matching 9 bases. V dropped 5 bases and J dropped 3; count of bases not matched to a gene: 5. The germline gives CDR1 DFQATT, CDR2 SNEGSKA (reference sequence). CDR3 length: 13 amino acids.

Ten or more counts support this clonotype. CDR3: CASSLIFETQYF. The CDR3 nucleotides read TGTGCCAGCAGTTTAATTTTCGAGACCCAGTACTTC. This chain joins TRBV12-3 or TRBV12-4 and TRBJ2-5; no reliable D call. Trimming cost V 2 bases and J 5 bases, with 6 bases left between them. The CDR3 consists of 12 residues.

A few counts support this clonotype. The chain is built from TRBV2 and TRBJ1-5; tentative D call: TRBD1 (5 bases). V was clipped by 8 bases and J by 0 bases, with 11 bases between them. The CDR3 consists of 14 residues. Looked up from germline, CDR1 is SNHLY and CDR2 is FYNNEI. The CDR3 here is CASGGEYSNQPQHF. CDR3 coding DNA: TGTGCCAGCGGGGGGGAGTATAGCAATCAGCCCCAGCATTTT.

This sequence joins TRBV20-1 and TRBJ2-3, with D perhaps TRBD2 (6 bases). Germline values: CDR1 DFQATT, CDR2 SNEGSKA (reference sequence). Trimming cost V 4 bases and J 2 bases, with 13 bases left between them. The CDR3 contains 14 residues. The CDR3 DNA sequence: TGCAGTGCTAACGGGGAGGCGGACACAGATACGCAGTATTTT. The encoded protein is CSANGEADTDTQYF.

J is TRBJ2-1 and V is TRBV6-2 or TRBV6-3; 9 nucleotides agree with TRBD2. The CDR3 runs 17 residues. V shed 0 bases and J 0 bases; nucleotides not matched to a gene: 3. CDR1 MNHEY and CDR2 SVGEGT come from the germline V gene. CDR3 coding DNA: TGTGCCAGCAGTTACTCTACTAGCGGGTACTCCTACAATGAGCAGTTCTTC. It is translated as CASSYSTSGYSYNEQFF.

This clonotype has more than one count but fewer than ten. In DNA, the CDR3 is TGTGCCAGCAGCGGCCACAACTCTGGGGCCAACGTCCTGACTTTC. Amino acids: CASSGHNSGANVLTF. This chain joins TRBV7-6 and TRBJ2-6; D uncertain. V was pared by 5 bases and J by 0 bases, with 8 bases between. The CDR3 length is 15 residues. In germline, CDR1 is SGHVS, CDR2 FNYEAQ.

This clonotype has only a few counts. CDR3 bases: TGTGCCTGCCGGACTAGCGGGAGTTACGAGCAGTACTTC. It yields the protein CACRTSGSYEQYF. This chain connects TRBV6-2 or TRBV6-3 to TRBJ2-7; 13 bases fit TRBD2. Looked up from germline, CDR1 is MNHEY and CDR2 is SVGEGT. CDR3 length equals 13 residues. Losses at the gene ends were 11 bases for V and 4 bases for J; bases not matched to a gene: 5.